This entry lists 21 T cell receptor beta chains sequenced from one sample in a study of blood T cell repertoires in COVID-19. Sequencing was performed with immunoSEQ multiplex PCR; in TCRdb, only in-frame clones are kept and a portion is missing. In the table there are about 140,000 clones, 79% of which are singletons. Sequencing was performed on peripheral blood. The receptors were sampled from a man aged 60 to 69 with acute or convalescent COVID-19.

The genes are TRBV28 and TRBJ2-2, with 7 bases identical to TRBD1. V trimming: 5 bases; J trimming: 5 bases; junction bases outside the gene matches: 8. This CDR3 has 15 residues. In germline, CDR1 is MDHEN, CDR2 SYDVKM. The CDR3 reads CASSPGQVRTGELFF. The CDR3 DNA reads as TGTGCCAGCAGTCCCGGACAGGTTAGAACCGGGGAGCTGTTTTTT.

This sequence joins TRBV28 and TRBJ1-1; 9 nucleotides match TRBD1. CDR3 size: 15 residues. Losses at the gene ends were 6 bases for V and 4 bases for J; bases not matched to a gene: 9. Germline V lookup: CDR1 MDHEN, CDR2 SYDVKM. The chain's CDR3 is CASSRDRVVVTEAFF. CDR3 DNA sequence: TGTGCCAGCAGCCGGGACAGGGTTGTTGTCACTGAAGCTTTCTTT.

This chain links TRBV20-1 with TRBJ1-2; TRBD1 is a possible D gene (5 bases). The germline V and J ends were trimmed by 3 bases and 5 bases, with 19 bases remaining between them. The CDR3 has 15 amino acids. The germline V gene encodes CDR1 DFQATT and CDR2 SNEGSKA (reference sequence). Here the CDR3 reads CSASRGNPATYGYTF. DNA for the CDR3: TGCAGTGCTAGTAGGGGCAATCCGGCAACTTATGGCTACACCTTC.

This clone was seen at least ten times. This rearrangement joins TRBV6-5 to TRBJ2-7; maybe TRBD1 (5 bases). The CDR3 runs 13 residues. V gave up 7 bases and J gave up 2 bases, with 12 bases separating them. The germline V gene has CDR1 MNHEY and CDR2 SVGAGI. Written as DNA, the CDR3 is TGTGCCAGCATCGGACACAATACCTACGAGCAGTACTTC. This gives the protein CASIGHNTYEQYF.

The chain uses TRBV2 and TRBJ2-5; TRBD1 matches at 12 bases. Unmatched junction bases numbered 8, after V lost 6 bases and J lost 6 bases. The CDR3 is 15 amino acids. Germline values: CDR1 SNHLY, CDR2 FYNNEI. In DNA form, the CDR3 reads TGTGCCAGCAGAAGGGGGACAGGGGGCGAGCAGACCCAGTACTTC. The encoded protein is CASRRGTGGEQTQYF.

V is TRBV5-5 and J is TRBJ2-1; D is undetermined. Germline V gene sequence: CDR1 SGHKS, CDR2 YYEKEE (reference sequence). Trimming took 0 bases from V and 6 from J, leaving 4 bases between them. This CDR3 contains 12 residues. CDR3 nucleotide sequence: TGTGCCAGCAGCTTGGATCTCAATGAGCAGTTCTTC. As protein: CASSLDLNEQFF.

This clone appeared once. The V and J genes are TRBV9 and TRBJ2-3; no definite D call. CDR1 and CDR2 from the germline V gene are SGDLS and YYNGEE. Trimming stripped 4 bases from V and 3 bases from J, with 6 bases between. The CDR3 spans 12 residues. The CDR3 DNA follows: TGTGCCAGCAGCCTAAATACAGATACGCAGTATTTT. It encodes CASSLNTDTQYF.

V gene TRBV18 combines with J gene TRBJ1-3; no firm D call. The CDR3 is 17 amino acids. Trimming shortened V by 2 bases and J by 0 bases, and 14 bases separated the two germline ends. Looked up from germline, CDR1 is KGHSH and CDR2 is LQKENI. Here the CDR3 reads CASSPEQAGFSGNTIYF. CDR3 in DNA: TGTGCCAGCTCACCAGAGCAGGCGGGCTTCTCTGGAAACACCATATATTTT. Complete variable domain (other parts from reference TRBV18 and TRBJ1-3): NAGVMQNPRHLVRRRGQEARLRCSPMKGHSHVYWYRQLPEEGLKFMVYLQKENIIDESGMPKERFSAEFPKEGPSILRIQQVVRGDSAAYFCASSPEQAGFSGNTIYFGEGSWLTVV.

The rearrangement links TRBV6-2 or TRBV6-3 to TRBJ2-7; D possibly corresponds to TRBD2 (6 bases). This CDR3 is built from 15 residues. Germline lookup yields CDR1 MNHEY and CDR2 SVGEGT. Trimming stripped 1 base from V and 2 bases from J, with 12 bases between. CDR3 sequence: CASSYFLAQTYEQYF. The CDR3 DNA reads as TGTGCCAGCAGTTACTTCCTAGCGCAAACCTACGAGCAGTACTTC.

The rearrangement joins TRBV19 to TRBJ2-7, with D hard to call. The V gene's germline CDR1 is LNHDA and CDR2 SQIVND (reference sequence). V lost 5 bases and J lost 7, with 15 bases in between. The CDR3 extends over 13 amino acids. The CDR3 sequence: CASSPPEAREQYF. CDR3 coding DNA: TGTGCCAGTAGTCCCCCGGAAGCGAGGGAGCAGTACTTC.

The gene calls are TRBV7-9 and TRBJ2-7, with TRBD1 as a possible D gene (6 bases). Germline CDR1 is SEHNR and CDR2 is FQNEAQ (reference sequence). The V end lost 3 bases, the J end lost 2 bases, and 11 bases lay between the germline ends. This CDR3 contains 14 residues. The CDR3 region is CASSFQGPPYEQYF. CDR3 DNA sequence: TGTGCCAGCAGCTTCCAGGGGCCCCCCTACGAGCAGTACTTC. Based on the CDR3 plus reference TRBV7-9 and TRBJ2-7, the full variable domain is DTGVSQNPRHKITKRGQNVTFRCDPISEHNRLYWYRQTLGQGPEFLTYFQNEAQLEKSRLLSDRFSAERPKGSFSTLEIQRTEQGDSAMYLCASSFQGPPYEQYFGPGTRLTVT.

The rearrangement links TRBV24-1 to TRBJ2-2, with TRBD2 as a possible D gene (7 bases). This CDR3 region has 15 residues. Germline CDR1 is KGHDR and CDR2 is SFDVKD. Trimming removed 7 bases at V and 4 bases at J, with 15 bases between. DNA for the CDR3: TGTGCCACCAGCGGGGGGCCTAGCGGCACCGGGGAGCTGTTTTTT. Translating it yields CATSGGPSGTGELFF.

The chain links TRBV19 to TRBJ2-3; D is perhaps TRBD2 (7 bases). Per the germline V gene, CDR1 is LNHDA and CDR2 is SQIVND (reference sequence). V dropped 5 bases and J dropped 0 bases, with 15 bases sitting between them. This CDR3 contains 16 residues. CDR3 bases: TGTGCCAGTAGTCTCAGGGGAGGGTATAGCACAGATACGCAGTATTTT. Protein sequence: CASSLRGGYSTDTQYF.

This clone showed up just once. This rearrangement joins TRBV6-5 to TRBJ1-6; 7 positions match TRBD1. The germline CDR1 and CDR2 sequences are MNHEY and SVGAGI. The CDR3 sequence is 16 residues long. V lost 4 bases, J lost 7 bases, and 10 bases stayed unmatched. The CDR3 DNA reads TGTGCCAGCAGTTCCCGAGGGACAGACCTAAATTCACCCCTCCACTTT. It is translated as CASSSRGTDLNSPLHF.

The table lists this clone with a few counts. The chain has TRBV6-4 and TRBJ2-2; no clear D gene. The V end lost 3 bases, the J end lost 4 bases, and 12 bases lay between the germline ends. Per the germline V gene, CDR1 is MRHNA and CDR2 is SNTAGT. This CDR3 comprises 15 residues. CDR3 amino acids: CASSDSTVSTGELFF. CDR3 nucleotide sequence: TGTGCCAGCAGTGATTCAACCGTGAGCACCGGGGAGCTGTTTTTT.

This chain uses TRBV7-2 with TRBJ2-5, with D perhaps TRBD2 (6 bases). This CDR3 region has 13 residues. V was cut by 5 bases and J by 4 bases, with 11 bases left in between. Germline V gene lookup returns CDR1 SGHTA and CDR2 FQGNSA. CDR3 sequence: CASSPTRAETQYF. CDR3 coding DNA: TGTGCCAGCAGCCCGACTAGGGCAGAGACCCAGTACTTC.

This clone was found many times. This chain connects TRBV6-5 to TRBJ2-2; possibly TRBD1 for D (6 bases). The CDR3 is made up of 13 amino acids. Per the germline V gene, CDR1 is MNHEY and CDR2 is SVGAGI. Trimming removed 7 bases at V and 2 bases at J, with 8 bases between. CDR3 DNA: TGTGCCAGCAACAGGGCTAACACCGGGGAGCTGTTTTTT. Translated, it gives CASNRANTGELFF.

A few counts support this clone. This rearrangement joins TRBV4-1 to TRBJ2-1, with D possibly TRBD2 on 7 matching bases. The ends were cut back, 1 base at V and 5 bases at J, with 9 bases in the middle. Germline V gives CDR1 MGHRA, CDR2 YSYEKL. CDR3 length equals 14 residues. CDR3: CASSQVGGDNEQFF. CDR3 DNA sequence: TGCGCCAGCAGCCAAGTAGGGGGGGACAATGAGCAGTTCTTC.

This clone came up a few times. The chain links TRBV11-2 to TRBJ2-5, with D unresolved. Trimming shortened V by 8 bases and J by 5 bases, and 9 bases separated the two germline ends. The V gene's germline CDR1 is SGHAT and CDR2 FQNNGV. This CDR3 comprises 11 residues. For the CDR3, the DNA is TGTGCCAGCGGCGTCGGGGAGACCCAGTACTTC. Protein product: CASGVGETQYF. Full variable domain (outside the CDR3, taken from reference TRBV11-2 and TRBJ2-5): EAGVAQSPRYKIIEKRQSVAFWCNPISGHATLYWYQQILGQGPKLLIQFQNNGVVDDSQLPKDRFSAERLKGVDSTLKIQPAKLEDSAVYLCASGVGETQYFGPGTRLLVL.

This clone turned up a few times. This chain joins TRBV7-3 and TRBJ2-7, with a tentative D call TRBD1 (5 bases). Per the germline V gene, CDR1 is SGHTA and CDR2 is FQGTGA. The germline V and J ends were trimmed by 3 bases and 2 bases, with 8 bases remaining between them. The CDR3 is made up of 13 amino acids. CDR3 residues: CASSFDRTYEQYF. DNA for the CDR3: TGTGCCAGCAGCTTCGACAGAACCTACGAGCAGTACTTC. Full variable domain (outside the CDR3, taken from reference TRBV7-3 and TRBJ2-7): GAGVSQTPSNKVTEKGKYVELRCDPISGHTALYWYRQSLGQGPEFLIYFQGTGAADDSGLPNDRFFAVRPEGSVSTLKIQRTERGDSAVYLCASSFDRTYEQYFGPGTRLTVT.

This rearrangement joins TRBV29-1 to TRBJ1-1; D is ambiguous. V was trimmed by 5 bases and J by 7 bases, leaving 14 bases between them. The CDR3 consists of 12 residues. Germline CDR1 reads SQVTM; CDR2 reads ANQGSEA. The CDR3 nucleotides read TGCAGCGTTCTGATTAGTTCCCATGAAGCTTTCTTT. This codes for CSVLISSHEAFF. The variable domain in full, completed from reference TRBV29-1 and TRBJ1-1, reads SAVISQKPSRDICQRGTSLTIQCQVDSQVTMMFWYRQQPGQSLTLIATANQGSEATYESGFVIDKFPISRPNLTFSTLTVSNMSPEDSSIYLCSVLISSHEAFFGQGTRLTVV.